This T cell receptor (beta chain) is drawn from a study of cytomegalovirus exposure and HLA in healthy donors. Study overall: Around 76% of some 390 genotyped donors fell in the Caucasian-associated ancestry cluster. Study-level results: Specificity of a few CMV-associated chains for CMV antigens was verified in vitro. Later analysis identified several of the most significant clusters that appeared linked to common viral pathogens. A later analysis, which compared TCR beta chains of equal frequency, found the HLA-associated ones more clonally expanded.

The V end lost 6 bases, the J end lost 4 bases, and 12 bases lay between the germline ends. CDR1 and CDR2 from the germline V gene are SQVTM and ANQGSEA. The CDR3 length is 12 residues. 60 Vbeta and 13 Jbeta primers were used in PCR. Clones were sequenced by immunoSEQ multiplex PCR, and TCRdb holds only the in-frame ones, with some missing. Among tens of thousands of clones listed, around 70% were seen once. This clone was counted a single time. The antigen is not known. This rearrangement joins TRBV29-1 to TRBJ1-1; D possibly corresponds to TRBD1 (6 bases). Sequences were obtained from PBMCs. This sequence originates from a woman aged 30 to 39 in good health and CMV-seronegative. CDR3 nucleotide sequence: TGCAGCGTGGAACAGGGTTTCACTGAAGCTTTCTTT. Translating it yields CSVEQGFTEAFF. Looking up the rest from reference TRBV29-1 and TRBJ1-1 gives the full variable domain: SAVISQKPSRDICQRGTSLTIQCQVDSQVTMMFWYRQQPGQSLTLIATANQGSEATYESGFVIDKFPISRPNLTFSTLTVSNMSPEDSSIYLCSVEQGFTEAFFGQGTRLTVV.